This TCR beta chain was captured by sequencing in a study of graft-versus-host responses after intestinal transplantation. Study-wide background: Following induction with anti-thymocyte globulin, all recipients were given tacrolimus and steroids for two to three years.

Sequencing was performed with immunoSEQ multiplex PCR; in TCRdb, only in-frame clones are kept and a portion is missing. The sample includes some 40,000 clones, just under 90% seen only once; the top ten take 7.1%. This CDR3 is built from 11 residues. The germline gives CDR1 LNHDA, CDR2 SQIVND (reference sequence). V lost 7 bases and J 7 bases, leaving 10 bases between the germline ends. The chain couples TRBV19 to TRBJ1-2; D ambiguous. The clonotype originates from a human patient who received an intestinal transplant, so some T cells may come from the graft donor. The source was PBMCs, collected 267 days after transplant. The CDR3 DNA reads as TGTGCCAGTATGGGCGGCAGTGGCTACACCTTC. Protein sequence: CASMGGSGYTF.